This T cell receptor beta chain is from a study of OX40 agonist ivuxolimab in advanced cancers. On this clone: Its antigen is not identified.

Blood was sampled at baseline, cycle 4 day 1, and cycle 7 day 1. The germline V gene encodes CDR1 SNHLY and CDR2 FYNNEI. This CDR3 has 13 residues. Deletions cut 1 base from V and 0 bases from J, with 3 bases between. Here immunoSEQ multiplex PCR was the method, and the copy in TCRdb shows in-frame clones only, minus some. The top ten clones hold more than 0.5% of a sample with 75,000 to 95,000 clones, roughly four fifths of them seen once. Study results and caveats: CD8+ T cells (on average) carried more expanded clones than CD4+ T cells. Clonal expansion in partial responders at 0.1-3.0 mg/kg ranked among the lowest.

The J gene is TRBJ1-2, the V gene TRBV2; D ambiguous. Specimen: CD4+ or CD8+ T cells sorted from blood, collected in a trial of the OX40 agonist ivuxolimab. The TCR sequence derives from an adult with an advanced solid tumor such as melanoma, head and neck, liver or kidney cancer. The CDR3 region is CASSEDANYGYTF. The CDR3 DNA reads as TGTGCCAGCAGTGAAGACGCTAACTATGGCTACACCTTC.